Each of the 24 T cell receptor beta chains below was sequenced from the same sample in a study of spatial heterogeneity in lung cancer. Time point described: blood at routine non-recurrence follow-up after resection. MiXCR, run by TCRdb on the 5' RACE reads, gives a single entry per CDR3 protein. The sample consists of about 9,200 distinct CDR3 sequences, under 25% of them appearing once. The sample here was PBMCs, taken at follow-up. These receptors originate from a male donor with early-stage non-small cell lung cancer.

This clonotype was observed a single time. The genes are TRBV7-2 and TRBJ2-1; no firm D call. From germline, CDR1 is SGHTA and CDR2 FQGNSA. The length of the CDR3 is 13 residues. V was clipped by 4 bases and J by 8 bases, with 12 bases between them. The CDR3 nucleotides are TGTGCCAGCAGCTCCCCTGTCCTTGATGAGCAGTTCTTC. This encodes CASSSPVLDEQFF.

This chain joins TRBV5-1 and TRBJ2-2; D is unclear. With 5 bases removed from V and 1 base from J, the gap between germline ends came to 9 bases. The CDR3 has 14 residues. Germline CDR1 and CDR2: SGHRS and YFSETQ. The CDR3 loop is CASSLQMNTGELFF. As DNA, the CDR3 is TGCGCCAGCAGTTTACAGATGAACACCGGGGAGCTGTTTTTT.

This clonotype was seen once. This may come from a read error, since a much larger clone is one base off. The chain recombines TRBV7-8 with TRBJ2-1; D perhaps matches TRBD2 (6 bases). V was cut by 2 bases and J by 3 bases, with 14 bases left in between. CDR1 and CDR2 from the germline V gene are SGHVS and FQNEAQ. The CDR3 loop spans 16 amino acids. CDR3: CASSLLGGVFYNEQFF. CDR3 DNA sequence: TGTGCCAGCAGCTTATTGGGGGGAGTCTTCTACAATGAGCAGTTCTTC.

This clonotype was detected ten times or more. This chain uses TRBV7-9 with TRBJ1-1; D not certain. This CDR3 is built from 14 residues. Trimming removed 5 bases at V and 5 bases at J, with 15 bases between. Germline V gives CDR1 SEHNR, CDR2 FQNEAQ (reference sequence). The CDR3, as DNA: TGTGCCAGCAGCCCCCTCAGTGGTTTGACTGAAGCTTTCTTT. It yields the protein CASSPLSGLTEAFF.

This clonotype was seen at least ten times. This chain joins TRBV3-1 and TRBJ1-5; D gene uncertain. Germline values: CDR1 LGHDT, CDR2 YNNKEL (reference sequence). The CDR3 loop spans 15 amino acids. Trimming took 0 bases from V and 7 from J, leaving 13 bases between them. CDR3 in amino acids: CASSQDPGTGQPQHF. The CDR3 region has the DNA TGTGCCAGCAGCCAAGATCCCGGAACCGGGCAGCCCCAGCATTTT.

This clonotype has only a few counts. Written as DNA, the CDR3 is TGTGCCAGCACCCTCGAGGGGGGTGGAGGGATAGATACGCAGTATTTT. The encoded protein is CASTLEGGGGIDTQYF. This rearrangement joins TRBV5-5 to TRBJ2-3, with D perhaps TRBD1 or TRBD2 (6 bases each). The CDR3 has 16 amino acids. Germline V gene lookup returns CDR1 SGHKS and CDR2 YYEKEE (reference sequence). Deletions cut 6 bases from V and 5 bases from J, with 22 bases between. Full variable domain (outside the CDR3, taken from reference TRBV5-5 and TRBJ2-3): DAGVTQSPTHLIKTRGQQVTLRCSPISGHKSVSWYQQVLGQGPQFIFQYYEKEERGRGNFPDRFSARQFPNYSSELNVNALLLGDSALYLCASTLEGGGGIDTQYFGPGTRLTVL.

This rearrangement joins TRBV6-1 to TRBJ2-5, with no clear D. Germline V CDR1 and CDR2: MNHNS, SASEGT. This CDR3 comprises 11 residues. V lost 2 bases and J lost 5, with 3 bases in between. CDR3 nucleotide sequence: TGTGCCAGCAGTGAAACGGAGACCCAGTACTTC. It yields the protein CASSETETQYF.

This clonotype was recorded a few times. At one end, the junction sequence differs from germline, possibly due to a read error. V gene TRBV6-6 combines with J gene TRBJ1-5; D possibly corresponds to TRBD1 (5 bases). Germline-derived CDR1 and CDR2 are MNHNY and SVGAGI (reference sequence). This CDR3 has 13 amino acids. CDR3 nucleotide sequence: TGTGCGAGCAGGGTCGGTTCCAATCAGCCCCAGCATTTT. Translation gives CASRVGSNQPQHF.

This clonotype is deemed medium-sized. The chain uses TRBV27 and TRBJ1-5; D not resolved. CDR3 length: 12 residues. Trimming cost V 10 bases and J 3 bases, with 10 bases left between them. Germline V CDR1 and CDR2: MNHEY, SMNVEV (reference sequence). The DNA of the CDR3 is TGTGCCACCCTAGGGAACAATCAGCCCCAGCATTTT. Its protein is CATLGNNQPQHF.

A few counts support this clonotype. The CDR3 DNA sequence: TGTGCCAGCAGCTCCAGAGCGGGAGGCCCCTACGAGCAGTACTTC. It yields the protein CASSSRAGGPYEQYF. The chain has TRBV7-2 and TRBJ2-7; TRBD2 matches at 9 bases. Germline-derived CDR1 and CDR2 are SGHTA and FQGNSA. This CDR3 region has 15 residues. J gave up 2 bases and V 4 bases, and 6 bases lay outside the gene matches.

In this sample, this clonotype turned up many times. The J gene is TRBJ2-1, the V gene TRBV12-5, with D unresolved. Germline assignment: CDR1 LGHNT and CDR2 FRNRAP. V was trimmed by 1 base and J by 6 bases, leaving 10 bases between them. The CDR3 runs to 14 residues. In DNA, the CDR3 is TGTGCTAGTGGTTTGGGAGGCCCTACCAATGAGCAGTTCTTC. Amino acid sequence: CASGLGGPTNEQFF.

This clonotype is labeled medium-sized. This sequence joins TRBV6-5 and TRBJ1-1; possibly TRBD1 for D (6 bases). Trimming stripped 10 bases from V and 0 bases from J, with 12 bases between. CDR1 is MNHEY and CDR2 is SVGAGI in the germline V gene. The CDR3 is 13 residues long. The CDR3 coding sequence is TGTGCCATCGGACAGACGATGAACACTGAAGCTTTCTTT. It codes for CAIGQTMNTEAFF.

Remarks on this clonotype: A much larger clone differs by one base, so this may be a read error. The chain employs TRBV28 and TRBJ2-7, with D possibly called TRBD1 or TRBD2 (5 bases each). This CDR3 has 14 residues. Germline lookup yields CDR1 MDHEN and CDR2 SYDVKM. V lost 6 bases and J lost 2, with 14 bases in between. CDR3 coding DNA: TGTGCCAGCAGGAATCAGGGACGTCCCTACGAGCAGTACTTC. Protein: CASRNQGRPYEQYF.

This clonotype appeared many times. This chain connects TRBV12-3 or TRBV12-4 to TRBJ1-3; the D gene is possibly TRBD1 (5 bases). The CDR3 consists of 18 residues. Trimming pared 3 bases from V and 0 bases from J, leaving 18 bases between. DNA for the CDR3: TGTGCCAGCAGTTTGCTAAGCGGGGGAATTGGCTCTGGAAACACCATATATTTT. Amino acid sequence: CASSLLSGGIGSGNTIYF.

Relative to its sample, this clonotype is medium-sized. The V gene is TRBV12-3 or TRBV12-4, the J gene TRBJ2-7; 12 nucleotides match TRBD2. The CDR3 is 15 amino acids. Trimming took 2 bases from V and 5 from J; bases not matched to a gene: 4. The CDR3 coding sequence is TGTGCCAGCAGTTTACAGACTAGCGGGGGCCACGAGCAGTACTTC. Encoded protein: CASSLQTSGGHEQYF.

By frequency in the sample, this clonotype is medium-sized. The chain has TRBV12-3 or TRBV12-4 and TRBJ1-1; 7 nucleotides line up with TRBD1. The trim removed 3 bases at V and 10 bases at J, leaving 8 bases unmatched. The CDR3 contains 13 residues. The CDR3 here is CASSLLTGRGAFF. The CDR3 region has the DNA TGTGCCAGCAGTTTGCTGACAGGGCGTGGAGCTTTCTTT.

By share, this clonotype counts as medium-sized. The rearrangement links TRBV24-1 to TRBJ2-2; D is possibly TRBD1 (6 bases). The germline gives CDR1 KGHDR, CDR2 SFDVKD. V lost 0 bases and J lost 4, with 17 bases in between. The CDR3 runs 18 residues. The CDR3 DNA reads TGTGCCACCAGTGATTTGAGGCAGGGGATTCAGGGCACCGGGGAGCTGTTTTTT. Amino acids: CATSDLRQGIQGTGELFF.

The sample holds many counts of this clonotype. This chain joins TRBV29-1 and TRBJ2-7; 7 bases are shared with TRBD1. V lost 3 bases and J lost 5; bases outside the gene matches: 10. Germline CDR1 reads SQVTM; CDR2 reads ANQGSEA. This CDR3 is 14 amino acids long. This CDR3 is CSVEGVTGFDEQYF. CDR3 in DNA: TGCAGCGTTGAGGGCGTGACAGGGTTCGACGAGCAGTACTTC.

This clonotype came up many times. The rearrangement links TRBV30 to TRBJ2-3; either TRBD1 or TRBD2 may supply D (5 bases each). Germline V gene data show CDR1 as GTSNPN and CDR2 as SVGIG (reference sequence). The CDR3 is made up of 15 amino acids. V was trimmed by 3 bases and J by 2 bases, leaving 15 bases between them. The CDR3 bases are TGTGCCTGGAGATATACCCGGGACCACACAGATACGCAGTATTTT. Its protein product is CAWRYTRDHTDTQYF. Based on the CDR3 plus reference TRBV30 and TRBJ2-3, the full variable domain is SQTIHQWPATLVQPVGSPLSLECTVEGTSNPNLYWYRQAAGRGLQLLFYSVGIGQISSEVPQNLSASRPQDRQFILSSKKLLLSDSGFYLCAWRYTRDHTDTQYFGPGTRLTVL.

In this sample, this clonotype is medium-sized (0.01 to 0.1%). The CDR3 loop is CATFSGPGAKNIQYF. The CDR3 DNA reads as TGTGCCACCTTCTCGGGGCCTGGCGCCAAAAACATTCAGTACTTC. V and J are TRBV6-2 or TRBV6-3 and TRBJ2-4, with D possibly called TRBD1 or TRBD2 (5 bases each). V gave up 10 bases and J gave up 1 base, with 17 bases separating them. This CDR3 spans 15 amino acids. Germline lookup yields CDR1 MNHEY and CDR2 SVGEGT.

V and J are TRBV24-1 and TRBJ2-1; the D is unclear. V shed 3 bases and J shed 8 bases, with 10 bases lying between them. Germline loops: CDR1 KGHDR, CDR2 SFDVKD. This CDR3 is 13 amino acids long. CDR3 amino acids: CATSDDNRDEQFF. Here the CDR3 DNA reads TGTGCCACCAGTGATGACAACCGGGATGAGCAGTTCTTC.

The chain couples TRBV2 to TRBJ2-2, with D perhaps TRBD2 (6 bases). In germline, CDR1 is SNHLY, CDR2 FYNNEI. V was pared by 6 bases and J by 2 bases, with 10 bases between. CDR3 length equals 14 residues. The CDR3 DNA is TGTGCCAGCAGGGGGGACTCAAACACCGGGGAGCTGTTTTTT. Protein: CASRGDSNTGELFF.

This clonotype is deemed medium-sized (0.01 to 0.1%). The rearrangement uses TRBV5-1 and TRBJ2-1; D is perhaps TRBD1 or TRBD2 (5 bases each). Trimming shortened V by 3 bases and J by 7 bases, and 11 bases separated the two germline ends. The CDR3 runs to 13 residues. Germline V gene sequence: CDR1 SGHRS, CDR2 YFSETQ. CDR3 sequence: CASSWGTMNEQFF. CDR3 coding DNA: TGCGCCAGCAGCTGGGGGACGATGAATGAGCAGTTCTTC.

The chain uses TRBV12-3 or TRBV12-4 and TRBJ1-4; D uncertain. V was cut by 3 bases and J by 6 bases, with 14 bases left in between. The CDR3 has 15 residues. This chain's CDR3 is CASSFSGAPDEKLFF. The CDR3 DNA reads TGTGCCAGCAGTTTTTCGGGCGCCCCTGATGAAAAACTGTTTTTT.